The 16 T cell receptor beta chains below come from one sample, sequenced in a study of blood T cell repertoires in COVID-19. Produced via immunoSEQ multiplex PCR; TCRdb's table is partial and in-frame only. The sample yields fewer than 80,000 clones, over 75% seen once. The sequenced sample consisted of peripheral blood. The origin of the receptors is a human donor in a cohort sampled during active COVID-19.

This chain links TRBV27 with TRBJ2-1, with a tentative D call TRBD1 (6 bases). Trimming stripped 3 bases from V and 3 bases from J, with 6 bases between. There are 13 residues in the CDR3. Germline V gene data show CDR1 as MNHEY and CDR2 as SMNVEV (reference sequence). The CDR3 nucleotides are TGTGCCAGCAGTTTCAGGGGCTACAATGAGCAGTTCTTC. Translated: CASSFRGYNEQFF.

V usage is TRBV7-6 and J usage is TRBJ2-5; TRBD2 matches 9 bases. V was clipped by 1 base and J by 4 bases; unmatched bases: 4. Per germline, CDR1 SGHVS and CDR2 FNYEAQ. The CDR3 runs 15 residues. For the CDR3, the DNA is TGTGCCAGCAGCTTAGGGACTAGCGCATTAGAGACCCAGTACTTC. The encoded protein is CASSLGTSALETQYF.

The J gene is TRBJ1-5, the V gene TRBV18; possibly TRBD1 for D (5 bases). Germline V gives CDR1 KGHSH, CDR2 LQKENI. The V gene lost 2 bases and the J gene lost 4 bases, with 6 bases spanning the gap. CDR3 length: 13 amino acids. CDR3 DNA sequence: TGTGCCAGCTCACCAGACAGAAATCAGCCCCAGCATTTT. The encoded protein is CASSPDRNQPQHF. Full variable domain (remainder filled in from reference TRBV18 and TRBJ1-5): NAGVMQNPRHLVRRRGQEARLRCSPMKGHSHVYWYRQLPEEGLKFMVYLQKENIIDESGMPKERFSAEFPKEGPSILRIQQVVRGDSAAYFCASSPDRNQPQHFGDGTRLSIL.

The chain employs TRBV14 and TRBJ2-3, with TRBD2 matching 7 bases. Unmatched junction bases numbered 8, after V lost 5 bases and J lost 0 bases. The germline V gene encodes CDR1 SGHDN and CDR2 FVKESK. CDR3 length: 16 residues. The CDR3 loop is CASSGLGQVSTDTQYF. CDR3 DNA sequence: TGTGCCAGCAGCGGACTAGGGCAAGTTAGCACAGATACGCAGTATTTT.

This sequence joins TRBV4-3 and TRBJ2-2; 7 bases align to TRBD1. Germline CDR1 is LGHNA and CDR2 is YSLEER. The J segment lost 6 bases and the V segment lost 2 bases, leaving 9 bases of the junction unmatched. CDR3 length equals 16 residues. CDR3 DNA: TGCGCCAGCAGCCAAAAGGTCAGACAGGGTGCCGGGGAGCTGTTTTTT. Its protein product is CASSQKVRQGAGELFF.

This chain joins TRBV7-2 and TRBJ1-2; D not certain. Trimming removed 5 bases from V and 4 bases from J, with 11 bases in between. The CDR3 extends over 13 amino acids. CDR1 SGHTA and CDR2 FQGNSA come from the germline V gene. The CDR3 nucleotides read TGTGCCAGCAGCCCGCTGTGGAGCTATGGCTACACCTTC. It encodes CASSPLWSYGYTF.

The chain carries TRBV10-2 and TRBJ1-1; possibly TRBD1 for D (5 bases). The V gene lost 0 bases and the J gene lost 9 bases, with 17 bases spanning the gap. The germline V gene encodes CDR1 WSHSY and CDR2 SAAADI. This CDR3 comprises 15 residues. The CDR3 loop is CASSESGGPRTQAFF. CDR3 nucleotide sequence: TGCGCCAGCAGTGAGTCGGGGGGTCCCAGGACCCAAGCTTTCTTT.

The V and J genes are TRBV28 and TRBJ2-1; TRBD2 agrees at 10 bases. V dropped 5 bases and J dropped 0; count of bases not matched to a gene: 1. The CDR3 sequence is 15 residues long. CDR1 is MDHEN and CDR2 is SYDVKM in the germline V gene. The chain's CDR3 is CASSQRGGSYNEQFF. The DNA of the CDR3 is TGTGCCAGCAGTCAGCGGGGGGGCTCCTACAATGAGCAGTTCTTC.

The chain links TRBV4-3 to TRBJ2-7, with D possibly matching TRBD1 (6 bases). Germline V lookup: CDR1 LGHNA, CDR2 YSLEER. The CDR3 has 16 amino acids. The V end was cut by 3 bases, the J end by 2 bases, with 17 bases between. The CDR3 DNA sequence: TGCGCCAGCAGCCAGGAACGGGACACGTCGACCTACGAGCAGTACTTC. It encodes CASSQERDTSTYEQYF.

V usage is TRBV12-3 or TRBV12-4 and J usage is TRBJ1-3; perhaps TRBD1 as D (5 bases). This CDR3 has 13 amino acids. Trimming stripped 4 bases from V and 4 bases from J, with 8 bases between. CDR3 DNA: TGTGCCAGCAGTTCCCGACAGGGAAACACCATATATTTT. Protein: CASSSRQGNTIYF.

V usage is TRBV27 and J usage is TRBJ1-4; 7 bases map to TRBD1. The CDR3 is 16 residues long. Germline V gene lookup returns CDR1 MNHEY and CDR2 SMNVEV (reference sequence). With V trimmed by 1 base and J by 4 bases, 6 bases remained unmatched. The CDR3 DNA reads TGTGCCAGCAGTTTATTTGGCGGGACAGATAATGAAAAACTGTTTTTT. It codes for CASSLFGGTDNEKLFF.

The chain carries TRBV18 and TRBJ1-5; 8 bases line up with TRBD1. With 3 bases clipped from V and 6 bases from J, the junction kept 1 base outside the gene matches. Germline loops: CDR1 KGHSH, CDR2 LQKENI. The CDR3 covers 13 residues. In DNA, the CDR3 is TGTGCCAGCTCACCCACAGGGGGTCAGCCCCAGCATTTT. It codes for CASSPTGGQPQHF.

V is TRBV5-1 and J is TRBJ2-7; tentative D call: TRBD1 (5 bases). V lost 0 bases and J 0 bases, leaving 10 bases between the germline ends. The CDR3 length is 15 residues. Germline V CDR1 and CDR2: SGHRS, YFSETQ. The CDR3 sequence: CASSLVGPPSYEQYF. The CDR3 region has the DNA TGCGCCAGCAGCTTGGTGGGGCCTCCCTCCTACGAGCAGTACTTC.

This clone was found once. The V gene is TRBV2, the J gene TRBJ1-5, with D unclear. In germline, CDR1 is SNHLY, CDR2 FYNNEI. Trimming shortened V by 2 bases and J by 5 bases, and 13 bases separated the two germline ends. CDR3 length equals 15 residues. CDR3 amino acids: CASSENRDADQPQHF. The CDR3 DNA is TGTGCCAGCAGTGAAAACCGGGATGCAGATCAGCCCCAGCATTTT.

The chain is built from TRBV3-1 (or the pseudogene TRBV3-2) and TRBJ1-2, with TRBD1 matching 8 bases. V lost 1 base and J lost 3; bases outside the gene matches: 10. The V gene's germline CDR1 is LGHDT and CDR2 YNNKEL (reference sequence). The CDR3 is made up of 17 amino acids. Here the CDR3 DNA reads TGTGCCAGCAGCCAAGCAAGACAGGGGAACCAGTACTATGGCTACACCTTC. Residues: CASSQARQGNQYYGYTF.

The rearrangement uses TRBV24-1 and TRBJ2-6, with TRBD1 as a possible D gene (5 bases). CDR3 length equals 20 residues. V was clipped by 1 base and J by 1 base, with 19 bases between them. CDR1 is KGHDR, CDR2 SFDVKD, per germline. The CDR3 DNA follows: TGTGCCACCAGTGATTTAGATAGGGGTAAGTCTGCTTCTGGGGCCAACGTCCTGACTTTC. Amino acids: CATSDLDRGKSASGANVLTF.